These 19 T cell receptor beta chains originate from one sample sequenced in a study of blood T cell repertoires in COVID-19. Assay used: immunoSEQ multiplex PCR; TCRdb lists only in-frame clones, some missing. Of approximately 140,000 clones in the sample, 70% to 90% were seen once. Sequences were obtained from peripheral blood. All receptors derive from a man between 65 and 85 years old with acute or convalescent COVID-19.

The chain joins TRBV11-2 to TRBJ2-3, with TRBD1 matching 7 bases. This CDR3 is 18 amino acids long. The V gene end was trimmed by 3 bases and the J gene end by 0 bases; junction bases not matched to a gene: 12. Germline assignment: CDR1 SGHAT and CDR2 FQNNGV. The CDR3 is CASSFPRDRVPSTDTQYF. The CDR3 DNA reads TGTGCCAGCAGCTTCCCTCGCGACAGGGTCCCTAGCACAGATACGCAGTATTTT.

V is TRBV30 and J is TRBJ1-5; TRBD1 aligns across 11 bases. Germline V gene data show CDR1 as GTSNPN and CDR2 as SVGIG (reference sequence). The CDR3 runs 15 residues. V was pared by 2 bases and J by 5 bases, with 5 bases of the junction left unmatched. The CDR3 protein is CAWSFPDRGHQPQHF. CDR3 in DNA: TGTGCCTGGAGTTTCCCGGACAGGGGGCATCAGCCCCAGCATTTT.

The chain employs TRBV9 and TRBJ2-1; TRBD2 matches at 12 bases. Germline assignment: CDR1 SGDLS and CDR2 YYNGEE. V gave up 5 bases and J gave up 3 bases; unmatched junction bases: 6. The CDR3 has 16 residues. CDR3: CASSDTSGRLYNEQFF. In DNA form, the CDR3 reads TGTGCCAGCAGTGATACTAGCGGGAGGCTCTACAATGAGCAGTTCTTC.

The chain links TRBV7-3 to TRBJ2-1, with TRBD2 matching over 10 bases. Germline assignment: CDR1 SGHTA and CDR2 FQGTGA. Trimming cost V 5 bases and J 2 bases; bases outside gene matches: 6. The CDR3 has 16 amino acids. The CDR3 bases are TGTGCCAGCAGCCTGACGACTAGCGGGCCCTACAATGAGCAGTTCTTC. Residues: CASSLTTSGPYNEQFF.

The chain recombines TRBV28 with TRBJ1-2; D is unresolved. CDR3 length: 11 residues. Trimming cost V 3 bases and J 7 bases, with 6 bases left between them. Germline values: CDR1 MDHEN, CDR2 SYDVKM. The DNA of the CDR3 is TGTGCCAGCAGTTTCTGGGCTGGCTACACCTTC. Encoded protein: CASSFWAGYTF.

The V and J genes are TRBV6-6 and TRBJ1-6, with TRBD1 identical over 7 bases. The V and J ends lost 2 bases and 11 bases, in that order; junction bases with no gene match: 3. Germline-derived CDR1 and CDR2 are MNHNY and SVGAGI (reference sequence). The CDR3 consists of 13 residues. The DNA of the CDR3 is TGTGCCAGCAGTTACCAGACAGGGCCACCCCTCCACTTT. This sequence encodes CASSYQTGPPLHF.

Note on this clone: At one end, the junction sequence differs from germline, possibly due to a read error. The chain is built from TRBV28 and TRBJ2-6, with D maybe TRBD1 (7 bases). This CDR3 region has 15 residues. Germline values: CDR1 MDHEN, CDR2 SYDVKM. The CDR3 nucleotides are TGTGCCACGACCAGGGGGGCCTCTGGAGCCAACGTCCTGACTTTC. This translates into CATTRGASGANVLTF.

The rearrangement joins TRBV9 to TRBJ2-1; 11 bases agree with TRBD2. The germline V gene has CDR1 SGDLS and CDR2 YYNGEE. V shed 0 bases, J shed 12 bases, and the junction held 8 bases outside the gene matches. CDR3 length: 15 amino acids. CDR3 nucleotide sequence: TGTGCCAGCAGCGTAGATTCACTAGCGGGGGTCTTGCAGTTCTTC. It is translated as CASSVDSLAGVLQFF.

V usage is TRBV10-1 and J usage is TRBJ2-5; 7 bases line up with TRBD2. V was pared by 2 bases and J by 3 bases, with 12 bases of the junction left unmatched. Per germline, CDR1 WNHNN and CDR2 SYGVQD (reference sequence). This CDR3 has 17 amino acids. CDR3 sequence reads: CASSEPWEPGGKETQYF. The CDR3, as DNA: TGCGCCAGCAGTGAGCCATGGGAGCCGGGAGGAAAAGAGACCCAGTACTTC.

This chain uses TRBV7-2 with TRBJ2-1, with TRBD2 matching over 12 bases. The CDR3 loop spans 15 amino acids. V lost 5 bases and J lost 9; bases outside the gene matches: 8. CDR1 and CDR2 (germline): SGHTA, FQGNSA. CDR3 in DNA: TGTGCCAGCAGCAATCTAGCGGGAGGGCCTGGTGAGCAGTTCTTC. This sequence encodes CASSNLAGGPGEQFF.

This clone has only one observation. The chain recombines TRBV30 with TRBJ1-5, with 10 nucleotides matching TRBD1. Per germline, CDR1 GTSNPN and CDR2 SVGIG (reference sequence). J lost 11 bases, V lost 1 base, and 14 bases had no gene match. The CDR3 totals 16 residues. The CDR3 protein is CAWSASPGQGTEAQHF. DNA of the CDR3: TGTGCCTGGAGTGCCTCGCCGGGACAGGGGACGGAGGCCCAGCATTTT.

The chain combines TRBV6-2 or TRBV6-3 with TRBJ2-2; unclear D gene. Trimming left V 4 bases short and J 4 bases short, with 10 bases between. Germline V gives CDR1 MNHEY, CDR2 SVGEGT. This CDR3 comprises 14 residues. CDR3 protein: CASSFQATTGELFF. DNA of the CDR3: TGTGCCAGCAGTTTTCAGGCGACCACCGGGGAGCTGTTTTTT.

The genes are TRBV6-6 and TRBJ1-5; TRBD1 agrees at 8 bases. The CDR3 is 13 residues long. The J segment lost 10 bases and the V segment lost 6 bases, leaving 8 bases of the junction unmatched. Germline V CDR1 and CDR2: MNHNY, SVGAGI (reference sequence). The CDR3 loop is CASRDRGWKPQHF. CDR3 in DNA: TGTGCCAGCAGAGACAGGGGTTGGAAACCCCAGCATTTT.

The chain uses TRBV4-1 and TRBJ1-5, with D maybe TRBD1 (5 bases). The CDR3 loop spans 16 amino acids. V lost 0 bases, J lost 4 bases, and 13 bases lay in between. The germline gives CDR1 MGHRA, CDR2 YSYEKL. This CDR3 is CASSQDWGRLNQPQHF. The CDR3 DNA sequence: TGCGCCAGCAGCCAAGATTGGGGCAGGTTGAATCAGCCCCAGCATTTT.

V usage is TRBV7-3 and J usage is TRBJ2-3; 11 nucleotides agree with TRBD1. Germline-derived CDR1 and CDR2 are SGHTA and FQGTGA. CDR3 size: 17 residues. J lost 0 bases, V lost 5 bases, and 7 bases had no gene match. This CDR3 reads CASSPTGTGGSTDTQYF. CDR3 bases: TGTGCCAGCAGCCCCACCGGGACAGGGGGTAGCACAGATACGCAGTATTTT.

The rearrangement links TRBV10-3 to TRBJ1-3; no clear D gene. Germline V gives CDR1 ENHRY, CDR2 SYGVKD. The CDR3 runs to 16 residues. V shed 4 bases and J shed 4 bases, with 17 bases lying between them. CDR3 region: CAISALAEAGGNTIYF. CDR3 in DNA: TGTGCCATCAGTGCACTCGCCGAGGCCGGAGGAAACACCATATATTTT.

The rearrangement joins TRBV7-9 to TRBJ1-4; 7 nucleotides match TRBD1. From germline, CDR1 is SEHNR and CDR2 FQNEAQ (reference sequence). The CDR3 length is 16 residues. The junction had 6 bases not matched to a gene; V was cut back by 3 bases and J by 2 bases. The CDR3 nucleotides are TGTGCCAGCAGCTTTTTTCAGGGGGTTACTAATGAAAAACTGTTTTTT. Protein sequence: CASSFFQGVTNEKLFF.

The gene calls are TRBV3-1 (or the pseudogene TRBV3-2) and TRBJ2-3; D uncertain. The CDR3 sequence is 15 residues long. V was cut by 0 bases and J by 2 bases, with 9 bases left in between. CDR1 and CDR2 from the germline V gene are LGHDT and YNNKEL (reference sequence). CDR3 bases: TGTGCCAGCAGCCAAGAAGCCGGGTTCACAGATACGCAGTATTTT. Amino acids: CASSQEAGFTDTQYF.

This clone was recorded at least ten times. The chain carries TRBV27 and TRBJ1-5; 10 bases are a match to TRBD1. This CDR3 has 16 amino acids. Germline assignment: CDR1 MNHEY and CDR2 SMNVEV (reference sequence). The J segment lost 5 bases and the V segment lost 5 bases, leaving 9 bases of the junction unmatched. Here the CDR3 reads CASSRTWDRGDQPQHF. CDR3 nucleotides: TGTGCCAGCAGTCGAACCTGGGACAGGGGTGATCAGCCCCAGCATTTT.